This T cell receptor beta chain appears in the sequencing data of a study of T cells in Graves' hyperthyroidism and ophthalmopathy. Study observations and caveats: Most expanded thyroid clonotypes above 0.001 also appeared in blood. The model foresaw ophthalmopathy a median approximately 6.3 months prior to onset.

Uncontrolled infection, other autoimmune disease, pregnancy or lactation excluded patients. Sampled blood dates from first hyperthyroidism diagnosis, and it precedes any ophthalmopathy symptoms. The V end was cut by 1 base, the J end by 1 base, with 11 bases between. CDR3 size: 16 residues. Germline assignment: CDR1 MNHEY and CDR2 SMNVEV (reference sequence). This clonotype was counted many times. As yet, its antigen is unknown. From RNA transcripts, TCR beta CDR3 regions were amplified. HTBI primers were the set used in a first-round RT-PCR of the TCR CDR3. TCRdb used MiXCR to reprocess the multiplex PCR reads, holding one entry per CDR3 protein. Among under 300,000 distinct CDR3 sequences listed, around 15% were seen once.

The sequencing input was blood. This chain uses TRBV27 with TRBJ1-5; a weak D match, TRBD1 (5 bases). The source is a woman aged 45-65 years with Graves' hyperthyroidism that later progressed to Graves' ophthalmopathy. This chain's CDR3 is CASSLLARGSNQPQHF. As DNA, the CDR3 is TGTGCCAGCAGTTTATTGGCCCGGGGGAGCAATCAGCCCCAGCATTTT.